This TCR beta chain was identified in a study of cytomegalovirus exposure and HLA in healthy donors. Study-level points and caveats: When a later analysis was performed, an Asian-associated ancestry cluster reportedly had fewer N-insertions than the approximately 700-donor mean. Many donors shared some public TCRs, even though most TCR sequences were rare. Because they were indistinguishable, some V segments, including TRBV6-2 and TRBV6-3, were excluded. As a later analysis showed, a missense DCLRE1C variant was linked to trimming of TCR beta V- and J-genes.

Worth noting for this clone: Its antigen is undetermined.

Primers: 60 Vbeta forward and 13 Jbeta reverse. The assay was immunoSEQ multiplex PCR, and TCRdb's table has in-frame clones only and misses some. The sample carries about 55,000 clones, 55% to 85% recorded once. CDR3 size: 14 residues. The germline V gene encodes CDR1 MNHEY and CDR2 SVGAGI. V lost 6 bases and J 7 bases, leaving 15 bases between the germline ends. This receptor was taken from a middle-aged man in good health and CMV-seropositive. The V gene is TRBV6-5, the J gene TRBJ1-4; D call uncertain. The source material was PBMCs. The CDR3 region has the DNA TGTGCCAGCAGGCGTCGTCAGTCGGGTGAAAAACTGTTTTTT. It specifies CASRRRQSGEKLFF.